What follows are 24 T cell receptor beta chains derived from one specimen sequenced in a study of radiation and T cells in renal cell carcinoma. Repertoires were generated with immunoSEQ multiplex PCR, while TCRdb's copy carries only in-frame clones and drops some. The data hold around 60,000 clones, with around 80% observed a single time. This sample's time point: blood 2 weeks post-SBRT. Treatment meaning: 15 Gy SBRT to primary tumor, nephrectomy 4 weeks later. Sequenced here: blood, sampled from a patient whose treatment included radiotherapy and nephrectomy. These receptors all stem from a man in his 60s with renal cell carcinoma.

This clone occurred a few times. The rearrangement uses TRBV4-2 and TRBJ2-1, with TRBD2 matching over 8 bases. The ends lost 3 bases at V and 8 bases at J; junction bases unmatched: 9. The CDR3 has 15 residues. The germline V gene encodes CDR1 LGHNA and CDR2 YNFKEQ. CDR3 in amino acids: CASSQGPGGGYEQFF. The CDR3 DNA reads as TGTGCCAGCAGCCAGGGGCCGGGAGGGGGATATGAGCAGTTCTTC.

The chain combines TRBV19 with TRBJ1-2; D remains unclear. The CDR3 extends over 15 amino acids. Trimming pared 1 base from V and 4 bases from J, leaving 13 bases between. Looked up from germline, CDR1 is LNHDA and CDR2 is SQIVND (reference sequence). The CDR3 sequence is CASSIGATQSYGYTF. CDR3 in DNA: TGTGCCAGTAGTATAGGGGCCACCCAGAGCTATGGCTACACCTTC.

As DNA, the CDR3 is TGTGCCAGCAGCTTAGCGGTGAACACAGATACGCAGTATTTT. Translated: CASSLAVNTDTQYF. The chain uses TRBV7-2 and TRBJ2-3; no reliable D call. V lost 0 bases and J lost 2, with 6 bases in between. The CDR3 loop spans 14 amino acids. Germline values: CDR1 SGHTA, CDR2 FQGNSA.

The chain uses TRBV5-1 and TRBJ2-6; weak D call: TRBD1 (6 bases). This CDR3 contains 18 residues. The V gene lost 0 bases and the J gene lost 2 bases, with 15 bases spanning the gap. Germline CDR1 and CDR2: SGHRS and YFSETQ. The CDR3 sequence is CASSLVMGASAGANVLTF. The CDR3 coding sequence is TGCGCCAGCAGCTTGGTTATGGGGGCCAGCGCTGGGGCCAACGTCCTGACTTTC.

The rearrangement joins TRBV27 to TRBJ2-3; possibly TRBD2 for D (6 bases). Germline V gene data show CDR1 as MNHEY and CDR2 as SMNVEV (reference sequence). V was clipped by 2 bases and J by 4 bases, with 13 bases between them. CDR3 length: 15 amino acids. DNA for the CDR3: TGTGCCAGCAGTTTACAGGCGGGATATCCAGATACGCAGTATTTT. Translation gives CASSLQAGYPDTQYF.

J is TRBJ1-1 and V is TRBV21-1. TRBV21-1 is a listed pseudogene. The CDR3 sequence is 16 residues long. In DNA form, the CDR3 reads TGTGCCAGCAGCCATTGGGGGGGTCCCTGGGCCACTGAAGCTTTCTTT. Translating gives CASSHWGGPWATEAFF.

This clone was observed a handful of times. This chain uses TRBV7-2 with TRBJ2-7; TRBD2 agrees at 7 bases. Germline V gene lookup returns CDR1 SGHTA and CDR2 FQGNSA. The CDR3 spans 14 residues. The trim removed 5 bases at V and 5 bases at J, leaving 9 bases unmatched. The CDR3 reads CASSLQAGRDEQYF. As DNA, the CDR3 is TGTGCCAGCAGCCTGCAGGCGGGGAGGGACGAGCAGTACTTC.

This clone was picked up a small number of times. This rearrangement joins TRBV2 to TRBJ2-5; D assignment may be TRBD1 or TRBD2 (5 bases each). Germline V CDR1 and CDR2: SNHLY, FYNNEI. This CDR3 comprises 14 residues. Trimming took 6 bases from V and 5 from J, leaving 16 bases between them. CDR3 coding DNA: TGTGCCAGCAGCACGGGGCCTGGTTCGGAGACCCAGTACTTC. Residues: CASSTGPGSETQYF.

The CDR3 DNA reads TGCAGCGTCCTCCCGGGACTAGCGGGAAAGACCGGGGAGCTGTTTTTT. It is translated as CSVLPGLAGKTGELFF. The chain is built from TRBV29-1 and TRBJ2-2; 13 nucleotides align to TRBD2. The CDR3 consists of 16 residues. V shed 6 bases and J 5 bases; nucleotides not matched to a gene: 9. Germline loops: CDR1 SQVTM, CDR2 ANQGSEA.

By share, this clone counts as medium-sized. The CDR3 protein is CATSGRTGDEAFF. CDR3 nucleotide sequence: TGTGCCACCAGCGGGAGGACAGGGGATGAAGCTTTCTTT. The chain uses TRBV15 and TRBJ1-1; 9 nucleotides agree with TRBD1. Germline V gives CDR1 LNHNV, CDR2 YYDKDF (reference sequence). J was trimmed by 7 bases and V by 5 bases; bases with no gene match: 5. The CDR3 covers 13 residues.

The chain recombines TRBV19 with TRBJ2-3, with TRBD2 as a possible D gene (5 bases). This CDR3 is 13 amino acids long. In germline, CDR1 is LNHDA, CDR2 SQIVND (reference sequence). With 7 bases removed from V and 1 base from J, the gap between germline ends came to 9 bases. The CDR3 coding sequence is TGTGCCAGTAAGGAGGTAGGCACAGATACGCAGTATTTT. Translating it yields CASKEVGTDTQYF.

This chain connects TRBV13 to TRBJ1-2; D remains ambiguous. V lost 5 bases and J lost 0, with 13 bases in between. Germline V lookup: CDR1 PRHDT, CDR2 FYEKMQ (reference sequence). The CDR3 spans 15 residues. The CDR3 region is CASSPEGRANYGYTF. DNA for the CDR3: TGTGCCAGCAGCCCCGAGGGCCGAGCTAACTATGGCTACACCTTC.

The CDR3 nucleotides are TGCGCCAGCAGCTTGAACGACAGGGGGCAATCACCCCTCCACTTT. It translates to CASSLNDRGQSPLHF. This chain links TRBV5-1 with TRBJ1-6; 10 bases align to TRBD1. The germline gives CDR1 SGHRS, CDR2 YFSETQ. The CDR3 extends over 15 amino acids. The ends lost 1 base at V and 10 bases at J; junction bases unmatched: 5.

The genes are TRBV7-2 and TRBJ2-5; 8 bases align to TRBD2. Germline CDR1 is SGHTA and CDR2 is FQGNSA. The CDR3 covers 17 residues. J lost 4 bases, V lost 5 bases, and 15 bases had no gene match. CDR3 sequence: CASSRRGTGGLPETQYF. The CDR3 DNA reads TGTGCCAGCAGCAGAAGAGGTACGGGGGGGCTTCCAGAGACCCAGTACTTC.

The CDR3 region is CASSDPGVQEFF. The CDR3 DNA is TGTGCCAGCAGTGACCCCGGGGTCCAGGAGTTCTTC. The rearrangement joins TRBV2 to TRBJ2-1; D perhaps matches TRBD2 (5 bases). V was trimmed by 3 bases and J by 14 bases, leaving 14 bases between them. Germline assignment: CDR1 SNHLY and CDR2 FYNNEI. The CDR3 covers 12 residues.

A few counts support this clone. The rearrangement joins TRBV19 to TRBJ2-2; the match to TRBD2 covers 14 bases. The J segment lost 2 bases and the V segment lost 4 bases, leaving 3 bases of the junction unmatched. Germline V gene data show CDR1 as LNHDA and CDR2 as SQIVND (reference sequence). The CDR3 extends over 17 amino acids. The CDR3: CASSRLAGGLNTGELFF. The CDR3 DNA follows: TGTGCCAGTAGTAGACTAGCGGGAGGGCTCAACACCGGGGAGCTGTTTTTT.

The V and J genes are TRBV7-3 and TRBJ2-2; 10 bases are a match to TRBD2. The germline V gene has CDR1 SGHTA and CDR2 FQGTGA. The CDR3 sequence is 15 residues long. V lost 5 bases to trimming and J lost 5 bases; unmatched junction nucleotides: 5. Here the CDR3 DNA reads TGTGCCAGCAGCGCTCTAGCGGGAGAAACCGGGGAGCTGTTTTTT. This codes for CASSALAGETGELFF.

This chain uses TRBV19 with TRBJ2-5; D is unresolved. Deletions cut 4 bases from V and 5 bases from J, with 14 bases between. This CDR3 contains 14 residues. Germline loops: CDR1 LNHDA, CDR2 SQIVND (reference sequence). The CDR3 sequence: CASSTRTGSETQYF. In DNA, the CDR3 is TGTGCCAGTAGTACCAGGACCGGTTCGGAGACCCAGTACTTC. The variable domain in full, completed from reference TRBV19 and TRBJ2-5, reads DGGITQSPKYLFRKEGQNVTLSCEQNLNHDAMYWYRQDPGQGLRLIYYSQIVNDFQKGDIAEGYSVSREKKESFPLTVTSAQKNPTAFYLCASSTRTGSETQYFGPGTRLLVL.

The rearrangement joins TRBV10-2 to TRBJ2-1; TRBD2 agrees at 8 bases. Trimming removed 0 bases from V and 4 bases from J; junction bases left unmatched: 5. This CDR3 comprises 16 residues. Germline lookup yields CDR1 WSHSY and CDR2 SAAADI. As DNA, the CDR3 is TGCGCCAGCAGTGAGTCTATAACTAGCGGATACAATGAGCAGTTCTTC. It is translated as CASSESITSGYNEQFF.

The chain uses TRBV6-5 and TRBJ1-1, with TRBD1 as a possible D gene (6 bases). This CDR3 has 15 residues. Germline loops: CDR1 MNHEY, CDR2 SVGAGI. Trimming pared 5 bases from V and 5 bases from J, leaving 18 bases between. CDR3 sequence: CASSSLTVRGTEAFF. For the CDR3, the DNA is TGTGCCAGCAGTAGCCTCACGGTGAGGGGGACTGAAGCTTTCTTT.

This clone came up once. V usage is TRBV27 and J usage is TRBJ1-3, with 9 bases fitting TRBD1. Losses at the gene ends were 8 bases for V and 3 bases for J; bases not matched to a gene: 8. Germline V gene lookup returns CDR1 MNHEY and CDR2 SMNVEV (reference sequence). CDR3 size: 15 residues. The chain's CDR3 is CASATGTGFGNTIYF. As DNA, the CDR3 is TGTGCCAGCGCCACTGGGACAGGGTTTGGAAACACCATATATTTT.

V usage is TRBV7-6 and J usage is TRBJ2-5; D might be TRBD2 (6 bases). The CDR3 is made up of 14 amino acids. Germline V gives CDR1 SGHVS, CDR2 FNYEAQ. Trimming removed 5 bases from V and 2 bases from J, with 12 bases in between. CDR3 protein: CASSRATRQETQYF. The CDR3 region has the DNA TGTGCCAGCAGCCGCGCGACTAGACAAGAGACCCAGTACTTC. The whole variable domain, filled in from reference TRBV7-6 and TRBJ2-5, reads GAGVSQSPRYKVTKRGQDVALRCDPISGHVSLYWYRQALGQGPEFLTYFNYEAQQDKSGLPNDRFSAERPEGSISTLTIQRTEQRDSAMYRCASSRATRQETQYFGPGTRLLVL.

The chain carries TRBV6-4 and TRBJ2-1; TRBD2 matches at 9 bases. Germline assignment: CDR1 MRHNA and CDR2 SNTAGT. The CDR3 spans 17 residues. The trim removed 0 bases at V and 4 bases at J, leaving 7 bases unmatched. CDR3 sequence: CASSDSVSGSRYNEQFF. The CDR3, as DNA: TGTGCCAGCAGTGACTCGGTTAGCGGGAGCCGGTACAATGAGCAGTTCTTC.

The chain has TRBV30 and TRBJ2-2, with 14 bases that match TRBD2. Germline CDR1 and CDR2: GTSNPN and SVGIG (reference sequence). Trimming took 3 bases from V and 7 from J; bases not matched to a gene: 10. The CDR3 contains 17 residues. The CDR3 is CAWSLGLAGAEGGELFF. In nucleotides, the CDR3 is TGTGCCTGGAGCCTGGGACTAGCGGGAGCAGAGGGCGGGGAGCTGTTTTTT.